One sample yielded the 20 T cell receptor beta chains listed below, sequenced in a study of blood T cell repertoires in COVID-19. Sequencing was performed with immunoSEQ multiplex PCR; in TCRdb, only in-frame clones are kept and a portion is missing. The table has 300,000 or so clones, around 90% seen once. Sequenced input: peripheral blood. Receptors originate from a woman aged 25 to 45 with COVID-19, enrolled during active disease.

The chain has TRBV24-1 and TRBJ1-2, with TRBD1 matching 8 bases. Germline loops: CDR1 KGHDR, CDR2 SFDVKD. CDR3 size: 13 residues. The V segment lost 6 bases and the J segment 8 bases; nucleotides outside the gene matches: 7. CDR3 amino acids: CATSRSGGDGYTF. The CDR3 coding sequence is TGTGCCACCAGTCGCTCAGGGGGCGACGGCTACACCTTC.

As for this clone: This sample also contains other DNA sequences that code for the same CDR3. V usage is TRBV9 and J usage is TRBJ1-6; TRBD1 agrees at 9 bases. The CDR3 is made up of 15 amino acids. V lost 0 bases and J lost 7; bases outside the gene matches: 2. The germline V gene has CDR1 SGDLS and CDR2 YYNGEE. The CDR3 coding sequence is TGTGCCAGCAGCGTAGAAGGACAGGGGAATTCACCCCTCCACTTT. Its translation: CASSVEGQGNSPLHF.

The chain employs TRBV19 and TRBJ1-1, with a tentative D call TRBD1 (6 bases). The CDR3 spans 14 residues. CDR1 is LNHDA and CDR2 is SQIVND in the germline V gene (reference sequence). Trimming stripped 3 bases from V and 1 base from J, with 9 bases between. DNA of the CDR3: TGTGCCAGTAGTATGTGGACAGAGAACACTGAAGCTTTCTTT. The encoded protein is CASSMWTENTEAFF.

The chain's CDR3 is CAWNSGQETQYF. CDR3 sequence (DNA): TGTGCCTGGAATAGCGGGCAAGAGACCCAGTACTTC. The J gene is TRBJ2-5, the V gene TRBV30; TRBD2 matches 7 bases. The germline V gene encodes CDR1 GTSNPN and CDR2 SVGIG (reference sequence). V lost 4 bases and J lost 2; bases outside the gene matches: 1. The CDR3 contains 12 residues.

Comments on this clone: The same CDR3 arises from other DNA sequences in this sample as well. This sequence joins TRBV27 and TRBJ2-7; a possible D gene is TRBD1 (5 bases). The V gene lost 2 bases and the J gene lost 1 base, with 6 bases spanning the gap. The CDR3 consists of 13 residues. Per the germline V gene, CDR1 is MNHEY and CDR2 is SMNVEV (reference sequence). The CDR3 DNA follows: TGTGCCAGCAGTTTAACAGGTTCCTACGAGCAGTACTTC. It is translated as CASSLTGSYEQYF.

The rearrangement joins TRBV27 to TRBJ2-7, with TRBD1 matching 9 bases. Germline-derived CDR1 and CDR2 are MNHEY and SMNVEV (reference sequence). The V gene end was trimmed by 3 bases and the J gene end by 1 base; junction bases not matched to a gene: 10. The CDR3 contains 17 residues. CDR3 region: CASSFLTGGERSYEQYF. The CDR3 region has the DNA TGTGCCAGCAGTTTCTTGACAGGGGGAGAACGGTCCTACGAGCAGTACTTC.

The J gene is TRBJ2-2, the V gene TRBV4-1, with no clear D. CDR1 is MGHRA and CDR2 is YSYEKL in the germline V gene. The CDR3 sequence is 14 residues long. Trimming shortened V by 1 base and J by 3 bases, and 6 bases separated the two germline ends. The CDR3 loop reads CASSQVQDTGELFF. The CDR3 DNA sequence: TGCGCCAGCAGCCAAGTTCAGGACACCGGGGAGCTGTTTTTT.

This chain uses TRBV28 with TRBJ2-7; TRBD2 aligns across 9 bases. Germline assignment: CDR1 MDHEN and CDR2 SYDVKM. CDR3 length: 14 amino acids. V was pared by 7 bases and J by 7 bases, with 11 bases of the junction left unmatched. The CDR3 spells CASTGAGGPGEQYF. CDR3 nucleotides: TGTGCCAGCACTGGGGCGGGAGGGCCAGGGGAGCAGTACTTC.

CDR3 loop: CASSLDAGAEAFF. The CDR3 coding sequence is TGTGCCAGCAGCTTGGATGCAGGGGCTGAAGCTTTCTTT. The chain is built from TRBV5-4 and TRBJ1-1; tentatively, D is TRBD1 (6 bases). The V and J ends lost 0 bases and 6 bases respectively, with 9 bases between them. The CDR3 sequence is 13 residues long. Looked up from germline, CDR1 is SGHNT and CDR2 is YYREEE (reference sequence).

V usage is TRBV4-2 and J usage is TRBJ1-1; D may be TRBD1 (5 bases). Trimming left V 3 bases short and J 0 bases short, with 11 bases between. The CDR3 contains 15 residues. The germline CDR1 and CDR2 sequences are LGHNA and YNFKEQ. The CDR3 here is CASSHGGGMNTEAFF. CDR3 nucleotides: TGTGCCAGCAGCCACGGGGGGGGAATGAACACTGAAGCTTTCTTT.

This chain connects TRBV10-3 to TRBJ1-4; D may be TRBD1 (6 bases). The V gene's germline CDR1 is ENHRY and CDR2 SYGVKD. V was shortened by 10 bases and J by 7 bases, with 22 bases between the two germline ends. The CDR3 spans 15 residues. CDR3 in amino acids: CATSGGAESREKLFF. CDR3 nucleotides: TGTGCCACGAGCGGGGGGGCAGAGTCGCGTGAAAAACTGTTTTTT.

V is TRBV18 and J is TRBJ2-6; unclear D gene. Germline CDR1 and CDR2: KGHSH and LQKENI. V dropped 4 bases and J dropped 4 bases, with 17 bases sitting between them. This CDR3 spans 17 amino acids. The CDR3 here is CASSRPDLRIGANVLTF. In nucleotides, the CDR3 is TGTGCCAGCTCACGTCCCGATCTGAGGATCGGGGCCAACGTCCTGACTTTC.

V usage is TRBV30 and J usage is TRBJ1-5; TRBD1 agrees at 7 bases. The J segment lost 4 bases and the V segment lost 2 bases, leaving 2 bases of the junction unmatched. Germline CDR1 and CDR2: GTSNPN and SVGIG (reference sequence). There are 13 residues in the CDR3. In DNA, the CDR3 is TGTGCCTGGAGTACGGACAGGAATCAGCCCCAGCATTTT. It encodes CAWSTDRNQPQHF.

The V gene is TRBV18, the J gene TRBJ2-1; no firm D call. This CDR3 contains 14 residues. V was clipped by 6 bases and J by 5 bases, with 14 bases between them. Germline V gene data show CDR1 as KGHSH and CDR2 as LQKENI. Here the CDR3 reads CASSIYEADNEQFF. The CDR3 nucleotides read TGTGCCAGCTCTATTTATGAGGCGGACAATGAGCAGTTCTTC.

The chain links TRBV29-1 to TRBJ1-1; D remains unclear. The CDR3 has 13 amino acids. Per germline, CDR1 SQVTM and CDR2 ANQGSEA. V lost 1 base and J lost 10, with 16 bases in between. CDR3 DNA sequence: TGCAGCGTTGAAGTTTTGGGGAGAGGTCTAGCTTTCTTT. Translation gives CSVEVLGRGLAFF.

The V gene is TRBV27, the J gene TRBJ1-3; unclear D gene. From germline, CDR1 is MNHEY and CDR2 SMNVEV (reference sequence). The V gene lost 4 bases and the J gene lost 0 bases, with 10 bases spanning the gap. The CDR3 totals 15 residues. This chain's CDR3 is CASSSLGDSGNTIYF. In nucleotides, the CDR3 is TGTGCCAGCAGTTCCCTCGGGGACTCTGGAAACACCATATATTTT.

This rearrangement joins TRBV29-1 to TRBJ2-2, with D unclear. Germline CDR1 reads SQVTM; CDR2 reads ANQGSEA. The CDR3 runs 13 residues. V lost 5 bases, J lost 5 bases, and 12 bases lay in between. The CDR3 loop reads CSVQTRHTGELFF. The CDR3 nucleotides read TGCAGCGTTCAAACTCGACATACCGGGGAGCTGTTTTTT.

V is TRBV27 and J is TRBJ1-5, with D unresolved. The CDR3 covers 13 residues. Trimming removed 0 bases at V and 5 bases at J, with 5 bases between. Germline loops: CDR1 MNHEY, CDR2 SMNVEV (reference sequence). The CDR3: CASSLSSYQPQHF. CDR3 DNA: TGTGCCAGCAGTTTATCTAGTTATCAGCCCCAGCATTTT.

There are a few counts of this clone. This chain uses TRBV6-6 with TRBJ1-5, with no clear D. Germline lookup yields CDR1 MNHNY and CDR2 SVGAGI (reference sequence). Trimming removed 0 bases at V and 0 bases at J, with 9 bases between. The CDR3 length is 16 residues. The CDR3 bases are TGTGCCAGCAGTTACTCGGCTGATTATAGCAATCAGCCCCAGCATTTT. This translates into CASSYSADYSNQPQHF.

V is TRBV6-5 and J is TRBJ1-6; perhaps TRBD1 as D (6 bases). Per the germline V gene, CDR1 is MNHEY and CDR2 is SVGAGI. The V gene lost 6 bases and the J gene lost 7 bases, with 16 bases spanning the gap. This CDR3 has 15 amino acids. The CDR3 loop reads CASRTDSPGNSPLHF. CDR3 DNA: TGTGCCAGCAGAACGGACAGTCCGGGGAATTCACCCCTCCACTTT.